Sequencing of this TCR beta chain was carried out in a study of vaccination and CD4 T cells after COVID-19 (dated by TCRdb to between 2020 and 2023). The study in broad terms: The convalescent cohort included six males and four females, with two Hispanic individuals, seven Caucasians, two Asians and one multiracial person. Each participant got two doses of either the Pfizer-BioNTech BNT162b2 vaccine (n=8) or the Moderna mRNA-1273 vaccine (n=2). Post-COVID blood samples from convalescent patients were collected a median of 101 days after diagnosis, with a range of 35 to 161 days. Post-vaccine blood samples were taken a median of 72 days after the second vaccine dose, with a range of roughly 14 to 250 days. Overlapping spike peptide pools from SARS-CoV-2 and from the common cold coronaviruses HCoV-NL63, HCoV-OC43 and HCoV-229E were used as culture stimuli. Control cultures used a CEFX viral epitope pool as positive control, an HIV-1 Nef peptide pool as negative control, or no peptide. In 10 COVID-19 convalescent patients and a few infection-naive healthy vaccine recipients, researchers compared the spike-specific CD4+ TCR repertoire from before mRNA vaccination with the repertoire from after. Memory CD4+ T cell crossreactivity between SARS-CoV-2 and common cold coronavirus spike proteins was assessed at the TCR clonotype level in an earlier paper using these donors. The study at large found these results: Nearly all vaccine-specific clones in convalescent patients (304 of 307) were mono-reactive for SARS-CoV-2 spike rather than cross-reactive with common cold coronaviruses. Relatively few convalescent patients were included in the study, and early timepoints after natural infection were not analyzed. The median number of SARS-CoV-2-reactive clonotypes rose from approximately 20 after infection to 38 after vaccination, but the change was not significant. Among the post-vaccine SARS-CoV-2-reactive clones in convalescent patients, a median around 90% showed up only after vaccination, which suggests vaccine-specific priming.

In the case of this clonotype: Its target antigen remains unknown. Per-base qualities were not stored, and no clone one base away is much larger.

The CDR3 spans 15 residues, from the cysteine through the phenylalanine. Only the CDR3 region is kept as DNA, spanning 45 bases read in frame from base 1. V loses 6 bases, J loses 3 bases, and the germline ends lie 14 bases apart. Receptors were amplified or captured by PCR. DNA from cultured CD4+ T cells underwent TCR sequencing with the Oncomine TCR Beta short-read assay at the Johns Hopkins FTIC core. The QIAamp micro DNA kit was used to extract genomic DNA from the cultured CD4+ T cells. Oncomine TCR Beta libraries made from cultured CD4+ T cells were pooled using unique dual indexes and sequenced on an Illumina iSeq 100. As for the original processing: Non-productive sequences were filtered out, and CDR3s that did not start with C, did not end with F or W, or were shorter than 7 amino acids were discarded. The MANAFEST web application was used to identify antigen-specific clonotypes by comparing peptide-stimulated wells against reference wells and other culture wells. Positive clones required FDR below 0.05, an odds ratio above 5, and productive frequency above 0.1% in at least two of three replicate wells. Cross-reactive clonotypes were defined as significantly expanded in both SARS-CoV-2 spike wells and at least one common cold coronavirus spike condition. Using R version 3.6.1, CDR3 homology was evaluated through Levenshtein distances (stringdist) along with unrooted phylogenetic trees (ape). Using fastp trimming at Q25 and MiXCR clonotype assembly, TCRdb reanalyzed the public sequencing data and kept in-frame beta chains. For every CDR3 protein sequence, its rows merge into one entry that carries the most common genes and DNA. The V and J calls were not made by the authors but by TCRdb's processing. Counted in this sample were 5,500 to 7,000 distinct CDR3 sequences; under 60% of them appeared once. Roughly 29% of the sample is held by the ten biggest clonotypes.

Per the publication, the treatment or condition label means: roughly ten-day PBMC culture with coronavirus spike peptide pools or control peptides (ViraFEST assay). CD4+ T cells from unexposed donors were collected before the COVID-19 pandemic (2011-2018). To expand antigen-specific T cells with peptide pools and then pick out the expanded clonotypes through TCR sequencing, the study relied on the ViraFEST assay. Each well held 2 million to 2.5 million PBMCs cultured with roughly 10 ug/ml peptide pools in IMDM containing around 5% human AB serum and 9.5 to 10 IU/ml IL-2. Half of the culture medium was replaced with fresh IL-2-containing medium on days 3 and 7. After 9 to 10 days of culture, CD4+ T cells were isolated by negative selection using the EasySep CD4+ T cell isolation kit. Unexposed donor CD4+ T cells were tested for reactivity to SARS-CoV-2 S and N and four common cold coronavirus spike pools, as cell number allowed. Ficoll-Paque Plus gradient centrifugation was used to isolate PBMCs from whole blood, and the isolated PBMCs were then either used fresh or cryopreserved at -140C. Each culture condition was generally run in triplicate wells. Leukapheresis product for the unexposed donors was purchased commercially.

The chain is assembled from TRBV12-3 or TRBV12-4 and TRBJ2-2; the D gene could be TRBD1 or TRBD2, each one agreeing over 7 bases. The clonotype comes from a human donor in good health. Input material: CD4+ T cells from blood, cultured in vitro. The bases read TGTGCCAGCAGAGAACAGGGGAGGGACACCGGGGAGCTGTTTTTT. This yields the protein CASREQGRDTGELFF.